This entry is about one T cell receptor beta chain. The sample belongs to a study of CD8 T cells in Susac syndrome. Negative isolation yielded the CD8+ and CD4+ T cells, while FACS enriched the TEMRA cells. Reverse transcription of roughly 0.5 to 1 ug RNA used random hexamers. With immunoSEQ multiplex PCR, TCR beta CDR3 was amplified across 54 Vbeta and 13 Jbeta. TCRdb reprocessed the immunoSEQ multiplex PCR reads with MiXCR, giving one entry per CDR3 protein. The data contain under 200,000 distinct CDR3 sequences, around 95% of them seen just once; the ten biggest clones take up 0.13% to 0.15%. CDR1 and CDR2 (germline): MGHDK, SYGVNS. J lost 5 bases, V lost 6 bases, and 6 bases had no gene match. The CDR3 is made up of 13 amino acids.

The TCR originated in a human donor in good health. The rearrangement joins TRBV25-1 to TRBJ2-5; 7 nucleotides agree with TRBD1. Sequenced material: CD4+ T cells from PBMCs. The CDR3 loop reads CASSSETGETQYF. Written as DNA, the CDR3 is TGTGCCAGCAGCTCCGAGACAGGGGAGACCCAGTACTTC.